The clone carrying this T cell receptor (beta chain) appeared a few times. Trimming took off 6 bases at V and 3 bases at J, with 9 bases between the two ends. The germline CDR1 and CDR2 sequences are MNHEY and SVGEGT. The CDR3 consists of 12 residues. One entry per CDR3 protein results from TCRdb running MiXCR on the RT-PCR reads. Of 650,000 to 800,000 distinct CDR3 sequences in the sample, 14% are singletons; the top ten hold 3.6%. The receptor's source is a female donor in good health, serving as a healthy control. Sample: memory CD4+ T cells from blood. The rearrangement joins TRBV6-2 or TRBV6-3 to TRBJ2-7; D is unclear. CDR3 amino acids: CASRTPGYEQYF. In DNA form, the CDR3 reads TGTGCCAGCAGGACCCCTGGCTACGAGCAGTACTTC.